This T cell receptor beta chain is drawn from a study of technical replicates of blood from several donors. Libraries were prepared by immunoSEQ multiplex PCR; TCRdb keeps only in-frame clonotypes and omits some of them. The table shows about 86,000 clones, with over 95% occurring only once. The V gene lost 4 bases and the J gene lost 5 bases, with 11 bases spanning the gap. The CDR3 length is 12 residues. CDR1 GTSNPN and CDR2 SVGIG come from the germline V gene (reference sequence). This chain links TRBV30 with TRBJ1-2; D is uncertain. Sequenced sample: T cells isolated from PBMCs. This TCR came from a human donor in good health. The CDR3 sequence: CAWTPGGYGYTF. The CDR3 DNA follows: TGTGCCTGGACACCGGGAGGGTATGGCTACACCTTC.